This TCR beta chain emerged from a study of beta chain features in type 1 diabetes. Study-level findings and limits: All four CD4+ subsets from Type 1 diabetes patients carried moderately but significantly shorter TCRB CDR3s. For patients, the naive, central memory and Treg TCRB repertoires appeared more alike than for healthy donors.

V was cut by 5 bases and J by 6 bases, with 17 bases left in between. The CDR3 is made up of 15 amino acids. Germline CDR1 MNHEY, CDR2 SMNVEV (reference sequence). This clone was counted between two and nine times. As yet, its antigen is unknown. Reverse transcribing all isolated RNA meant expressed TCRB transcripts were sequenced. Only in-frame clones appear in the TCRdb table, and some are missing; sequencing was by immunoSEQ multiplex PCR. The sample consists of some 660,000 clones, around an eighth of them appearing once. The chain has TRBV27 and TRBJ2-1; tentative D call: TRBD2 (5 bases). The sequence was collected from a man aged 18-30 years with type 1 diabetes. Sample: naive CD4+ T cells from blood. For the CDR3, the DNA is TGTGCCAGCAGTGTAGCTAGAGGGAGTATCAATGAGCAGTTCTTC. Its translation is CASSVARGSINEQFF.